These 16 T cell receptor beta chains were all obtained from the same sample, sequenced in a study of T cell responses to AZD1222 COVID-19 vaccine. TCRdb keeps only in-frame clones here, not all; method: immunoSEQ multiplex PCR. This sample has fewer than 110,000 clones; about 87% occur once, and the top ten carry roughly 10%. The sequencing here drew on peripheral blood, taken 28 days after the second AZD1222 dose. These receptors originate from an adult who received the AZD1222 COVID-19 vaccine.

CDR3 DNA: TGTGCCAGCAGCTCGACAGTCTTCTCTGGAAACACCATATATTTT. Translating it yields CASSSTVFSGNTIYF. The V gene is TRBV11-2, the J gene TRBJ1-3, with D perhaps TRBD1 (5 bases). The CDR3 totals 15 residues. Germline CDR1 and CDR2: SGHAT and FQNNGV. The ends were cut back, 4 bases at V and 0 bases at J, with 10 bases in the middle.

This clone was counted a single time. CDR3 region: CASSQGLAAGELFF. The DNA of the CDR3 is TGTGCCAGCAGTCAGGGACTAGCGGCCGGGGAGCTGTTTTTT. V is TRBV6-2 or TRBV6-3 and J is TRBJ2-2; 11 positions agree with TRBD2. V was pared by 5 bases and J by 6 bases, with 2 bases of the junction left unmatched. This CDR3 is 14 amino acids long. Germline assignment: CDR1 MNHEY and CDR2 SVGEGT.

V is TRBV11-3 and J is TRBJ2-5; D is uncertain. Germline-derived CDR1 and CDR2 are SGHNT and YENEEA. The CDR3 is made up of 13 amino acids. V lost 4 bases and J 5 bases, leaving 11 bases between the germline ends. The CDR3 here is CASSYGPTETQYF. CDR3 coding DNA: TGTGCCAGCAGCTATGGACCAACGGAGACCCAGTACTTC.

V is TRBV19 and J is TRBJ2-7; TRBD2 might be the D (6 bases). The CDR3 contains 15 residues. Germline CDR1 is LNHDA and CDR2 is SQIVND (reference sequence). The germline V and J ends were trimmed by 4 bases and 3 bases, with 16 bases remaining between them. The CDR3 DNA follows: TGTGCCAGTAGTAAGGTGGGGGACTCCTTCTACGAGCAGTACTTC. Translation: CASSKVGDSFYEQYF.

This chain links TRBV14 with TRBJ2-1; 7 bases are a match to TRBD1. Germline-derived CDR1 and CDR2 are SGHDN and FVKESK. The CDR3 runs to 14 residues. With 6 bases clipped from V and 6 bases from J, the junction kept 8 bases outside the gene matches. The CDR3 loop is CASSKTGTGNEQFF. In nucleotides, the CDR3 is TGTGCCAGCAGTAAGACAGGGACGGGCAATGAGCAGTTCTTC.

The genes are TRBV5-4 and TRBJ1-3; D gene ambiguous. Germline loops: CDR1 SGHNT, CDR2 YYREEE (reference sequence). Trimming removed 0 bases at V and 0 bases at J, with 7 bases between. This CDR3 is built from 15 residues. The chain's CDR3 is CASSLEFPSGNTIYF. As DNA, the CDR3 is TGTGCCAGCAGCTTGGAGTTCCCCTCTGGAAACACCATATATTTT.

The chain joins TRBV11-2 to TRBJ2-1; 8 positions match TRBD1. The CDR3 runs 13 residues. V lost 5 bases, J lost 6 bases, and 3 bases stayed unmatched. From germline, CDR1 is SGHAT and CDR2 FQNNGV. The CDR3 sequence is CASSGDRGNEQFF. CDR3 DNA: TGTGCCAGCAGCGGTGACAGGGGCAATGAGCAGTTCTTC.

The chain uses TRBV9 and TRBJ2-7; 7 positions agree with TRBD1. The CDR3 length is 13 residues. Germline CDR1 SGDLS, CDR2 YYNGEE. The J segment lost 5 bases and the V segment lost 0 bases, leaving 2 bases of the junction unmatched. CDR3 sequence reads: CASSVEGGDEQYF. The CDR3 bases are TGTGCCAGCAGCGTAGAAGGGGGCGACGAGCAGTACTTC.

The CDR3 nucleotides are TGCAGCGTTCGTCAGGGCCAGGCCCACGAGCAGTACTTC. Amino acid sequence: CSVRQGQAHEQYF. The chain couples TRBV29-1 to TRBJ2-7, with D maybe TRBD1 (5 bases). Trimming pared 5 bases from V and 5 bases from J, leaving 16 bases between. CDR3 length equals 13 residues. CDR1 and CDR2 (germline): SQVTM, ANQGSEA.

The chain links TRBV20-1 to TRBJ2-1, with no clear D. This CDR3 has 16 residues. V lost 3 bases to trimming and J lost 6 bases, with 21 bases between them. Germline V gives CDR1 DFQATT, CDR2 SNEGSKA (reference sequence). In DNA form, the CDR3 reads TGCAGTGCTAGTCCCGGGCATCCTGCCACCCTCAATGAGCAGTTCTTC. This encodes CSASPGHPATLNEQFF.

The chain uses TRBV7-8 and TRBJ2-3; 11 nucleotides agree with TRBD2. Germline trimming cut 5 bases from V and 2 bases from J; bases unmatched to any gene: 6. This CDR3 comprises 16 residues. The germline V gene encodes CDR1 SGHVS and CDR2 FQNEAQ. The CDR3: CASSVTSGSDTDTQYF. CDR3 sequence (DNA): TGTGCCAGCAGCGTCACTAGCGGGAGCGACACAGATACGCAGTATTTT.

In DNA form, the CDR3 reads TGTGCCAGCACCACTCCATCGGCCTGGATTTACAATGAGCAGTTCTTC. Translating gives CASTTPSAWIYNEQFF. The chain links TRBV7-9 to TRBJ2-1; D is ambiguous. The CDR3 is 16 residues long. CDR1 and CDR2 (germline): SEHNR, FQNEAQ (reference sequence). The ends were cut back, 7 bases at V and 4 bases at J, with 20 bases in the middle.

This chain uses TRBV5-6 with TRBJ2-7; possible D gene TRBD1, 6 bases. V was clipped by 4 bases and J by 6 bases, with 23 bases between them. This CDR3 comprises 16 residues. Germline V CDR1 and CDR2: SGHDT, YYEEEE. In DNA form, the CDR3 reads TGTGCCAGCAGCCAAGGGGGAACAGGGTGGTTTTTCGAGCAGTACTTC. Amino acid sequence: CASSQGGTGWFFEQYF.

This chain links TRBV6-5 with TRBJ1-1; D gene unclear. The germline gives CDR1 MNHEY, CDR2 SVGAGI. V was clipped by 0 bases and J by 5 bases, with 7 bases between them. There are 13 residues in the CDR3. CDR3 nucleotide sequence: TGTGCCAGCAGTTACTCGACCGGTACTGAAGCTTTCTTT. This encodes CASSYSTGTEAFF.

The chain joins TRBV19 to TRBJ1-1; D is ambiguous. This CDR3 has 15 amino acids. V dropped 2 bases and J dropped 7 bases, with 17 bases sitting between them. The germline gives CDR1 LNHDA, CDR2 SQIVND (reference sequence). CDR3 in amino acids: CASSISGRTENEAFF. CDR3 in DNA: TGTGCCAGTAGTATATCTGGCCGGACGGAAAATGAAGCTTTCTTT.

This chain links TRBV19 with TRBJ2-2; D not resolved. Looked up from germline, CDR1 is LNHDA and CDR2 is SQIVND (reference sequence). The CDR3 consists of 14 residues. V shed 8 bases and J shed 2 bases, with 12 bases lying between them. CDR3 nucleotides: TGTGCCAGTCTCCCTCTCCATAACACCGGGGAGCTGTTTTTT. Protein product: CASLPLHNTGELFF.